Listed below are T cell receptor beta chains from one sample, sequenced in a study of blood T cell repertoires in COVID-19. The assay was immunoSEQ multiplex PCR, and TCRdb's table has in-frame clones only and misses some. The sample lists a few hundred thousand clones, roughly four fifths seen once, with around 8.8% in the top ten. Sequences were obtained from PBMCs or T cells enriched from blood (not recorded which). These receptors all stem from a man aged 40-49 years who had recovered from COVID-19. The CDR3 runs from the conserved cysteine through the conserved F or W. The D gene is left open where the match is weak. Part of the rows lack a size; the others show once, few, many or a class for expanded clones.

j_call v_call cdr3_length d_call clone_size cdr3_aa cdr3_nt
TRBJ2-7 TRBV21-1 14 . . CASSGGGFEDEQYF TGTGCCAGCAGCGGAGGAGGATTTGAAGACGAGCAGTACTTC
TRBJ1-2 TRBV5-1 15 . . CASSSGIRGSDGYTF TGCGCCAGCAGCAGCGGGATAAGGGGGTCAGATGGCTACACCTTC
TRBJ1-1 TRBV6-5 13 . . CASRAPRETEAFF TGTGCCAGCAGGGCACCACGGGAGACTGAAGCTTTCTTT
TRBJ2-1 TRBV19 14 . few CASSIRLLYNEQFF TGTGCCAGTAGTATACGCCTACTGTACAATGAGCAGTTCTTC
TRBJ1-1 TRBV5-5 14 TRBD1 . CASSFPGGGTEAFF TGTGCCAGCAGCTTCCCAGGGGGCGGGACTGAAGCTTTCTTT
TRBJ1-3 TRBV10-3 16 TRBD1 . CAISDLRGLMRNTIYF TGTGCCATCAGTGACCTCAGGGGGCTAATGCGAAACACCATATATTTT
TRBJ1-2 TRBV29-1 15 TRBD1 . CSVERARGSVYGYTF TGCAGCGTTGAAAGGGCCAGGGGGTCCGTCTATGGCTACACCTTC
TRBJ1-1 TRBV19 12 . . CASSIGATEAFF TGTGCCAGTAGTATAGGGGCGACTGAAGCTTTCTTT
TRBJ1-5 TRBV21-1 18 . . CASSRSSGTGRGNQPQHF TGTGCCAGCAGCAGATCGTCGGGGACAGGCCGGGGCAATCAGCCCCAGCATTTT
TRBJ1-2 TRBV7-9 14 TRBD1 once CASSLDRGRYGYTF TGTGCCAGCAGCCTAGACAGGGGTCGTTATGGCTACACCTTC
TRBJ1-1 TRBV19 14 TRBD1 . CASSSHRGGTEAFF TGTGCCAGTAGTTCCCACAGGGGGGGCACTGAAGCTTTCTTT
TRBJ2-3 TRBV19 14 TRBD2 . CASIPTSSTDTQYF TGTGCCAGTATACCGACTAGCAGCACAGATACGCAGTATTTT
TRBJ1-3 TRBV7-9 13 TRBD1 . CASSTDRVSTIYF TGTGCCAGCAGCACAGACAGGGTGAGCACCATATATTTT
TRBJ2-2 TRBV19 14 . . CASSISGGTGELFF TGTGCCAGTAGTATTTCCGGGGGCACCGGGGAGCTGTTTTTT
TRBJ1-2 TRBV24-1 12 . . CATSDLAGGYTF TGTGCCACCAGTGATTTGGCAGGCGGCTACACCTTC
TRBJ1-1 TRBV20-1 11 . . CSTPLHTEAFF TGCAGTACTCCCCTGCACACTGAAGCTTTCTTT
TRBJ1-1 TRBV6-5 13 TRBD1 . CASSFGTGGRAFF TGTGCCAGCAGTTTCGGGACAGGGGGTCGAGCTTTCTTT
TRBJ1-6 TRBV5-1 17 . few CASSLMGPSSYNSPLHF TGCGCCAGCAGCTTGATGGGTCCTAGCTCCTATAATTCACCCCTCCACTTT
TRBJ2-5 TRBV4-2 15 TRBD1 . CASSRGQGRGETQYF TGTGCCAGCAGCCGGGGACAGGGAAGGGGTGAGACCCAGTACTTC
TRBJ2-3 TRBV7-2 17 TRBD2 . CASSLSTSSGRAGTQYF TGTGCCAGCAGCTTAAGTACGTCTAGCGGGAGGGCAGGGACGCAGTATTTT
TRBJ2-7 TRBV14 15 TRBD1 . CASSRAGTGLYEQYF TGTGCCAGCAGCCGTGCCGGGACAGGCCTCTACGAGCAGTACTTC
TRBJ2-5 TRBV11-2 16 TRBD2 . CASSLGFRRREETQYF TGTGCCAGCAGCTTAGGATTCAGGCGGCGGGAGGAGACCCAGTACTTC
TRBJ2-7 TRBV4-1 13 . many CASSPWDFYEQYF TGCGCCAGCAGCCCTTGGGACTTCTACGAGCAGTACTTC
TRBJ2-3 TRBV3-1/TRBV3-2 19 . . CASSQANRLRMRAADTQYF TGTGCCAGCAGCCAAGCAAATAGACTCCGGATGAGAGCGGCAGATACGCAGTATTTT
TRBJ1-1 TRBV5-1 15 . . CASSLSQEGFKEAFF TGCGCCAGCAGCTTGTCCCAGGAGGGGTTCAAAGAAGCTTTCTTT
TRBJ2-3 TRBV9 16 . . CASSVGRGVGTDTQYF TGTGCCAGCAGCGTAGGGAGGGGCGTCGGCACAGATACGCAGTATTTT
TRBJ2-7 TRBV19 14 TRBD1 few CASSGGQPGDEQYF TGTGCCAGTAGTGGGGGACAGCCTGGGGACGAGCAGTACTTC
TRBJ2-2 TRBV24-1 17 TRBD2 . CATSDLRSGRAAGELFF TGTGCCACCAGTGATTTGCGTAGCGGGAGGGCCGCCGGGGAGCTGTTTTTT
TRBJ1-6 TRBV5-4 17 . . CASSLLRQTGGNSPLHF TGTGCCAGCAGCCTACTTCGGCAGACAGGCGGAAATTCACCCCTCCACTTT
TRBJ2-2 TRBV18 13 TRBD1 few CASSLQGAGELFF TGTGCCAGCTCACTACAGGGGGCCGGGGAGCTGTTTTTT
TRBJ2-7 TRBV6-5 15 TRBD2 . CASSRRGGLGSEQYF TGTGCCAGCAGTCGCCGGGGCGGACTAGGCTCCGAGCAGTACTTC
TRBJ1-4 TRBV10-2 14 TRBD1 . CASSEGTGAEKLFF TGCGCCAGCAGTGAGGGGACAGGGGCGGAAAAACTGTTTTTT
TRBJ1-1 TRBV11-2 16 . . CASSFFSYRPMEGVFF TGTGCCAGCAGCTTTTTCTCTTACAGACCGATGGAGGGTGTATTCTTT
TRBJ1-4 TRBV2 13 . . CASTTALIGKLFF TGTGCCAGCACAACAGCTTTAATAGGAAAACTGTTTTTT
TRBJ1-2 TRBV27 15 TRBD1 . CASSPRDSAGYGYTF TGTGCCAGCAGTCCCCGGGACAGCGCAGGCTATGGCTACACCTTC
TRBJ1-1 TRBV5-1 14 . once CASSNRQRNTEAFF TGCGCCAGCAGCAACCGACAGCGGAACACTGAAGCTTTCTTT
TRBJ2-3 TRBV9 17 TRBD2 . CASSVGPSGSVGDTQYF TGTGCCAGCAGCGTAGGGCCTAGCGGGAGTGTTGGGGATACGCAGTATTTT
TRBJ1-2 TRBV5-1 14 TRBD1 . CASSLGTAGHGYTF TGCGCCAGCAGCCTTGGGACAGCTGGCCATGGCTACACCTTC
TRBJ1-3 TRBV7-2 13 . . CASSLEGVIGIYF TGTGCCAGCAGCTTAGAAGGGGTAATCGGAATATATTTT
TRBJ1-2 TRBV5-1 12 . once CASSLANYGYTF TGCGCCAGCAGCTTAGCAAACTATGGCTACACCTTC
TRBJ2-7 TRBV9 15 TRBD2 . CASSVAAGGGYEQYF TGTGCCAGCAGCGTAGCTGCGGGGGGCGGTTACGAGCAGTACTTC
TRBJ2-3 TRBV5-1 13 . . CASSSVSTDTQYF TGCGCCAGCAGCTCCGTAAGCACAGATACGCAGTATTTT
TRBJ2-7 TRBV6-5 12 TRBD1 once CATGGVAYEQYF TGTGCCACAGGGGGCGTCGCCTACGAGCAGTACTTC
TRBJ2-1 TRBV12-3/TRBV12-4 12 . once CASSSPGNEQFF TGTGCCAGCAGTTCCCCGGGAAATGAGCAGTTCTTC
TRBJ1-2 TRBV7-8 16 . once CASSLAGGALNYGYTF TGTGCCAGCAGCTTAGCTGGGGGGGCTCTTAACTATGGCTACACCTTC
TRBJ2-5 TRBV5-1 15 . . CASSIPQAADRSQYF TGCGCCAGCAGCATCCCACAAGCGGCTGATAGGTCCCAGTACTTC
TRBJ2-7 TRBV11-2 13 . once CASSLGTDYEQYF TGTGCCAGCAGCCTTGGCACAGACTACGAGCAGTACTTC
TRBJ2-3 TRBV19 14 TRBD2 once CASSRGLGGDTQYF TGTGCCAGTAGCCGGGGACTAGGGGGGGATACGCAGTATTTT
TRBJ2-7 TRBV2 14 TRBD2 . CASSDPGGADEQYF TGTGCCAGCAGTGACCCCGGGGGGGCCGACGAGCAGTACTTC